Sequencing of this T cell receptor beta chain was carried out in a study of T cells in Graves' hyperthyroidism and ophthalmopathy. The junction had 6 bases not matched to a gene; V was cut back by 3 bases and J by 0 bases. The germline V gene has CDR1 SEHNR and CDR2 FQNEAQ (reference sequence). CDR3 length equals 18 residues. RNA transcripts provided the source from which TCR beta CDR3 regions were amplified. With the HTBI primer set, the TCR CDR3 went through a first round of RT-PCR. From the multiplex PCR reads, TCRdb called clonotypes with MiXCR, one entry per CDR3 protein. The repertoire holds around 450,000 distinct CDR3 sequences, with roughly an eighth as singletons.

The J gene is TRBJ2-1, the V gene TRBV7-9; the match to TRBD2 covers 12 bases. The clonotype comes from a woman aged 18-29 years with Graves' hyperthyroidism. Specimen: blood. CDR3 sequence: CASSFLLAGGASYNEQFF. The CDR3 nucleotides read TGTGCCAGCAGCTTCCTTCTAGCGGGAGGGGCCTCCTACAATGAGCAGTTCTTC. The variable domain in full, with the rest retrieved from reference TRBV7-9 and TRBJ2-1, is DTGVSQNPRHKITKRGQNVTFRCDPISEHNRLYWYRQTLGQGPEFLTYFQNEAQLEKSRLLSDRFSAERPKGSFSTLEIQRTEQGDSAMYLCASSFLLAGGASYNEQFFGPGTRLTVL.